The clone carrying this T cell receptor beta chain was recorded at least ten times. Its cognate antigen is unknown. This record comes from a study of Graves' ophthalmopathy and Graves' hyperthyroidism. CDR3 length: 14 amino acids. V was clipped by 4 bases and J by 4 bases, with 14 bases between them. CDR1 and CDR2 (germline): SGHTA, FQGNSA. For repertoire sequencing, the TCR beta CDR3 regions were amplified from RNA transcripts. RT-PCR with HTBI primers came first, then second-round multiplex PCR. TCRdb processed the multiplex PCR reads anew with MiXCR; each CDR3 protein has one entry. Of about 410,000 distinct CDR3 sequences detected, about a sixth appear once; the ten largest clones hold roughly 1.5%. For donors with ophthalmopathy, the disease showed moderate-to-severe activity, reached CAS ≥3 and NOSPECS ≥4, and had lasted under 3 months. Study-wide results and limits: In blood appeared most of the expanded thyroid clonotypes whose frequency exceeded 0.001. A classifier, a 13-signature model, separated ophthalmopathy from stable hyperthyroidism with roughly 86% sensitivity and about 82% specificity.

The source is a young woman with Graves' ophthalmopathy. The chain uses TRBV7-2 and TRBJ2-7; no clear D gene. Sequencing was carried out using peripheral blood. In DNA form, the CDR3 reads TGTGCCAGCAGCTACCTCGGAGCCAAATACGAGCAGTACTTC. This codes for CASSYLGAKYEQYF.